This note documents a single TCR beta chain sequence. The source of the sample is a study of blood T cells in healthy people across ages. PCR was performed a second time for roughly 7 to 11 cycles using a sample-barcoded 5' primer and a J-beta primer mix. One entry per CDR3 protein results from TCRdb running MiXCR on the 5' RACE reads. Seen here are 550,000 to 750,000 distinct CDR3 sequences, roughly 20% observed once, and the top ten hold roughly 3.9%. The germline CDR1 and CDR2 sequences are WSHSY and SAAADI. CDR3 length equals 15 residues. The ends were cut back, 1 base at V and 5 bases at J, with 11 bases in the middle.

What was sequenced was blood. The TCR sequence derives from a man between 65 and 85 years old in good health. This chain connects TRBV10-2 to TRBJ2-2; possibly TRBD2 for D (6 bases). The CDR3, as DNA: TGCGCCAGCAGTGAGTTGCGGGACTGGACCGGGGAGCTGTTTTTT. Translating gives CASSELRDWTGELFF.